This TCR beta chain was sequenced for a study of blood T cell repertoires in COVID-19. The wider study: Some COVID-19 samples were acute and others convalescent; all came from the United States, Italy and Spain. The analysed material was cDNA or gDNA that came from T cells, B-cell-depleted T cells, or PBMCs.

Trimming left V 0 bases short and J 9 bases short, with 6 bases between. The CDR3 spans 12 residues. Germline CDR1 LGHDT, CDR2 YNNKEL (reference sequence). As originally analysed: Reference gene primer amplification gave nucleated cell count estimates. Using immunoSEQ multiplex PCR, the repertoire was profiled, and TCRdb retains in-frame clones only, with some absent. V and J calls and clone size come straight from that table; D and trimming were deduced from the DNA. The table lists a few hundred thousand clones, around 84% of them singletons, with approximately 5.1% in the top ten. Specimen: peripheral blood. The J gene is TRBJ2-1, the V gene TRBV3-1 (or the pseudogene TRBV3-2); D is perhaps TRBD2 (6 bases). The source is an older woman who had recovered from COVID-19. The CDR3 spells CASSQEAGEQFF. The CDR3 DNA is TGTGCCAGCAGCCAAGAAGCGGGTGAGCAGTTCTTC.